Below, 30 T cell receptor beta chains from the same sample are listed, as sequenced in a study of blood T cell repertoires in COVID-19. Repertoires were generated with immunoSEQ multiplex PCR, while TCRdb's copy carries only in-frame clones and drops some. The table includes around 80,000 clones, 82% detected once. Sequenced input: peripheral blood. The source is a human donor in a cohort sampled during active COVID-19.

CDR3 coding DNA: TGTGCCAGCAGCTTGGGGCGGGGGTATGGGCCTCCTTTCTTT. This gives the protein CASSLGRGYGPPFF. This chain uses TRBV5-6 with TRBJ1-1, with D perhaps TRBD1 (5 bases). This CDR3 is built from 14 residues. V lost 0 bases to trimming and J lost 12 bases, with 18 bases between them. CDR1 and CDR2 from the germline V gene are SGHDT and YYEEEE.

This chain connects TRBV19 to TRBJ1-3, with D hard to call. The CDR3 spans 14 residues. V was clipped by 11 bases and J by 0 bases, with 14 bases between them. Germline CDR1 is LNHDA and CDR2 is SQIVND (reference sequence). CDR3 in DNA: TGTGCCGCCAAAAGTGGGAGCTCTGGAAACACCATATATTTT. Translated, it gives CAAKSGSSGNTIYF.

The rearrangement links TRBV7-9 to TRBJ2-2; TRBD1 agrees at 7 bases. V lost 5 bases and J lost 5; bases outside the gene matches: 5. The CDR3 has 14 residues. Germline loops: CDR1 SEHNR, CDR2 FQNEAQ (reference sequence). The DNA for the CDR3 is TGTGCCAGCAGCGCACAGGGGTGGACCGGGGAGCTGTTTTTT. Encoded protein: CASSAQGWTGELFF.

This clone was recorded once. V gene TRBV9 combines with J gene TRBJ2-6; TRBD1 might be the D (5 bases). This CDR3 spans 19 amino acids. The ends were cut back, 0 bases at V and 0 bases at J, with 16 bases in the middle. The V gene's germline CDR1 is SGDLS and CDR2 YYNGEE. CDR3 sequence reads: CASSVDAGKTYSGANVLTF. The CDR3 bases are TGTGCCAGCAGCGTAGATGCAGGGAAGACTTACTCTGGGGCCAACGTCCTGACTTTC. Drawing the rest from reference TRBV9 and TRBJ2-6, the complete variable domain is DSGVTQTPKHLITATGQRVTLRCSPRSGDLSVYWYQQSLDQGLQFLIQYYNGEERAKGNILERFSAQQFPDLHSELNLSSLELGDSALYFCASSVDAGKTYSGANVLTFGAGSRLTVL.

The J gene is TRBJ1-1, the V gene TRBV29-1, with a possible D match to TRBD1 (6 bases). Germline V gene sequence: CDR1 SQVTM, CDR2 ANQGSEA. There are 12 residues in the CDR3. Trimming stripped 1 base from V and 5 bases from J, with 8 bases between. Written as DNA, the CDR3 is TGCAGCGTTGAAGTGGGGGCGACTGAAGCTTTCTTT. Translated, it gives CSVEVGATEAFF.

The rearrangement links TRBV6-2 or TRBV6-3 to TRBJ2-6; D gene ambiguous. Germline V CDR1 and CDR2: MNHEY, SVGEGT. V was shortened by 2 bases and J by 0 bases, with 8 bases between the two germline ends. CDR3 length equals 16 residues. The CDR3 reads CASSYPTPSGANVLTF. The DNA of the CDR3 is TGTGCCAGCAGTTACCCGACACCCTCTGGGGCCAACGTCCTGACTTTC.

The table lists this clone with a few counts. This chain connects TRBV28 to TRBJ2-2; no clear D. CDR1 is MDHEN, CDR2 SYDVKM, per germline. The CDR3 length is 14 residues. V was trimmed by 2 bases and J by 5 bases, leaving 9 bases between them. CDR3 DNA sequence: TGTGCCAGCAGTTTAAACTTGCCGACCGGGGAGCTGTTTTTT. This gives the protein CASSLNLPTGELFF.

The chain carries TRBV7-3 and TRBJ1-6; TRBD1 matches at 9 bases. Trimming at V came to 0 bases and at J to 7 bases, leaving 10 bases not matched to a gene. Germline CDR1 is SGHTA and CDR2 is FQGTGA. The length of the CDR3 is 18 residues. Here the CDR3 DNA reads TGTGCCAGCAGCTTAACGGGACAGGGATCAATCCCCAATTCACCCCTCCACTTT. It yields the protein CASSLTGQGSIPNSPLHF.

This clone has more than one count but fewer than ten. At the DNA level, this CDR3 is encoded by other sequences in the same sample as well. The rearrangement links TRBV30 to TRBJ1-5; D is perhaps TRBD1 (6 bases). The CDR3 is 12 amino acids. CDR1 and CDR2 from the germline V gene are GTSNPN and SVGIG (reference sequence). Trimming left V 5 bases short and J 3 bases short, with 8 bases between. CDR3 bases: TGTGCCTGGGGACAGTCCAATCAGCCCCAGCATTTT. Protein product: CAWGQSNQPQHF.

The rearrangement links TRBV6-2 or TRBV6-3 to TRBJ2-3, with a possible D match to TRBD1 (6 bases). This CDR3 region has 14 residues. V shed 5 bases and J shed 4 bases, with 13 bases lying between them. The V gene's germline CDR1 is MNHEY and CDR2 SVGEGT. CDR3 sequence (DNA): TGTGCCAGCAGTAACGCCCAGGGGCCAGATACGCAGTATTTT. As protein: CASSNAQGPDTQYF.

The rearrangement links TRBV10-2 to TRBJ1-5; TRBD1 matches 7 bases. Trimming cost V 2 bases and J 5 bases; bases outside gene matches: 6. Per the germline V gene, CDR1 is WSHSY and CDR2 is SAAADI. The CDR3 is 15 residues long. CDR3 nucleotides: TGCGCCAGCAGTGAGCCGACAGGGTCCGATCAGCCCCAGCATTTT. Translating gives CASSEPTGSDQPQHF.

V and J are TRBV9 and TRBJ2-1; D might be TRBD2 (6 bases). The V gene's germline CDR1 is SGDLS and CDR2 YYNGEE. The CDR3 has 14 residues. V lost 3 bases to trimming and J lost 4 bases, with 11 bases between them. DNA for the CDR3: TGTGCCAGCAGCGGCGGGACGGTGTACAATGAGCAGTTCTTC. This codes for CASSGGTVYNEQFF.

The chain carries TRBV7-9 and TRBJ2-5, with TRBD1 matching 12 bases. Per germline, CDR1 SEHNR and CDR2 FQNEAQ (reference sequence). The CDR3 has 16 residues. V trimming: 3 bases; J trimming: 1 base; junction bases outside the gene matches: 3. The CDR3 reads CASSFGDRGLQETQYF. The CDR3 DNA reads as TGTGCCAGCAGCTTTGGGGACAGGGGGCTCCAAGAGACCCAGTACTTC.

The sample holds a few counts of this clone. This chain joins TRBV6-6 and TRBJ2-5; D unresolved. Germline CDR1 and CDR2: MNHNY and SVGAGI (reference sequence). The length of the CDR3 is 15 residues. V was clipped by 0 bases and J by 4 bases, with 12 bases between them. CDR3 protein: CASSYSDLEGETQYF. CDR3 in DNA: TGTGCCAGCAGTTACTCGGATCTAGAAGGAGAGACCCAGTACTTC.

This chain joins TRBV9 and TRBJ2-7; D is possibly TRBD2 (5 bases). Trimming removed 0 bases at V and 0 bases at J, with 7 bases between. There are 14 residues in the CDR3. Germline assignment: CDR1 SGDLS and CDR2 YYNGEE. The CDR3 DNA reads TGTGCCAGCAGCGTAGGGGCGGGCTCCTACGAGCAGTACTTC. This gives the protein CASSVGAGSYEQYF.

V usage is TRBV14 and J usage is TRBJ2-3, with TRBD2 as a possible D gene (6 bases). V shed 0 bases and J shed 6 bases, with 7 bases lying between them. CDR3 length: 13 residues. CDR1 is SGHDN and CDR2 is FVKESK in the germline V gene. This CDR3 reads CASSQDRGDTQYF. CDR3 coding DNA: TGTGCCAGCAGCCAAGATCGGGGGGATACGCAGTATTTT.

The chain couples TRBV5-4 to TRBJ1-5; 9 nucleotides match TRBD1. The CDR3 contains 14 residues. J was trimmed by 4 bases and V by 4 bases; bases with no gene match: 3. CDR1 and CDR2 (germline): SGHNT, YYREEE (reference sequence). The CDR3 DNA reads TGTGCCAGCAGCCCGGGACAGGGAAATCAGCCCCAGCATTTT. This codes for CASSPGQGNQPQHF.

The chain carries TRBV10-2 and TRBJ2-7, with 7 positions matching TRBD1. With 6 bases clipped from V and 5 bases from J, the junction kept 7 bases outside the gene matches. The CDR3 runs 13 residues. In germline, CDR1 is WSHSY, CDR2 SAAADI. For the CDR3, the DNA is TGCGCCAGCAGCCACAGGGGTCGGGACGAGCAGTACTTC. It is translated as CASSHRGRDEQYF.

This clone was seen only a few times. The chain couples TRBV3-1 (or the pseudogene TRBV3-2) to TRBJ2-1; possibly TRBD1 for D (6 bases). The V end was cut by 1 base, the J end by 6 bases, with 13 bases between. The CDR3 covers 15 residues. CDR1 and CDR2 (germline): LGHDT, YNNKEL (reference sequence). The CDR3 sequence is CASSQGTGRVNEQFF. The CDR3 nucleotides are TGTGCCAGCAGCCAAGGAACAGGGCGGGTCAATGAGCAGTTCTTC.

The chain couples TRBV28 to TRBJ2-5; 7 bases agree with TRBD1. The CDR3 is 15 amino acids. Germline CDR1 is MDHEN and CDR2 is SYDVKM. J lost 0 bases, V lost 6 bases, and 7 bases had no gene match. The CDR3 sequence: CASSRDSSYQETQYF. CDR3 DNA: TGTGCCAGCAGCCGGGACAGTTCATACCAAGAGACCCAGTACTTC.

The chain carries TRBV5-1 and TRBJ1-2, with D possibly being TRBD1 (6 bases). Germline V CDR1 and CDR2: SGHRS, YFSETQ. This CDR3 region has 13 residues. V shed 0 bases and J shed 7 bases, with 10 bases lying between them. The CDR3 coding sequence is TGCGCCAGCAGCTTGGGGACAGTTGGTGGCTACACCTTC. Amino acids: CASSLGTVGGYTF. Full variable domain (remainder filled in from reference TRBV5-1 and TRBJ1-2): KAGVTQTPRYLIKTRGQQVTLSCSPISGHRSVSWYQQTPGQGLQFLFEYFSETQRNKGNFPGRFSGRQFSNSRSEMNVSTLELGDSALYLCASSLGTVGGYTFGSGTRLTVV.

This clone was seen only a few times. The J gene is TRBJ1-2, the V gene TRBV6-2 or TRBV6-3; D is undetermined. CDR3 length equals 12 residues. V was trimmed by 1 base and J by 4 bases, leaving 4 bases between them. Germline CDR1 reads MNHEY; CDR2 reads SVGEGT. CDR3: CASSYFSYGYTF. The CDR3 DNA reads as TGTGCCAGCAGTTACTTCAGCTATGGCTACACCTTC.

This clone was recorded only once. The chain combines TRBV28 with TRBJ1-4, with D perhaps TRBD1 (5 bases). The CDR3 length is 14 residues. Germline assignment: CDR1 MDHEN and CDR2 SYDVKM. V was cut by 6 bases and J by 8 bases, with 16 bases left in between. CDR3 sequence reads: CASRGGGAGEKLFF. The CDR3 nucleotides read TGTGCCAGCAGGGGGGGAGGGGCCGGCGAAAAACTGTTTTTT.

A note on this clone: Other DNA sequences in this sample translate to the same CDR3. The chain carries TRBV7-3 and TRBJ2-2; D is ambiguous. Germline V gives CDR1 SGHTA, CDR2 FQGTGA. Trimming cost V 2 bases and J 1 base, with 5 bases left between them. CDR3 size: 14 residues. In DNA form, the CDR3 reads TGTGCCAGCAGCTTAGTGAGGAACACCGGGGAGCTGTTTTTT. Its translation is CASSLVRNTGELFF.

In this sample, this clone turned up once. This sequence joins TRBV4-1 and TRBJ1-1, with 7 bases aligning to TRBD1. Germline loops: CDR1 MGHRA, CDR2 YSYEKL. This CDR3 has 14 amino acids. Germline trimming cut 6 bases from V and 0 bases from J; bases unmatched to any gene: 4. The CDR3, as DNA: TGCGCCAGCAGGCAAACAGGGGTGAACACTGAAGCTTTCTTT. It specifies CASRQTGVNTEAFF.

This chain uses TRBV2 with TRBJ1-4; D not certain. Trimming cost V 7 bases and J 5 bases, with 17 bases left between them. The CDR3 has 15 amino acids. Germline values: CDR1 SNHLY, CDR2 FYNNEI. The DNA for the CDR3 is TGTGCCAGCATGGGAGGATCCCTCGTAAATGAAAAACTGTTTTTT. Translated, it gives CASMGGSLVNEKLFF.

The chain carries TRBV3-1 (or the pseudogene TRBV3-2) and TRBJ1-1; D is unclear. V lost 0 bases and J lost 1, with 12 bases in between. CDR3 size: 16 residues. Per the germline V gene, CDR1 is LGHDT and CDR2 is YNNKEL (reference sequence). The CDR3, as DNA: TGTGCCAGCAGCCAAGATACCGGGAGGAGGAACACTGAAGCTTTCTTT. Its protein product is CASSQDTGRRNTEAFF.

The chain is built from TRBV6-6 and TRBJ1-1, with 8 bases aligning to TRBD1. Trimming took 0 bases from V and 5 from J; bases not matched to a gene: 2. Germline CDR1 MNHNY, CDR2 SVGAGI (reference sequence). The CDR3 consists of 14 residues. The CDR3 loop is CASSYSQGGTEAFF. CDR3 DNA sequence: TGTGCCAGCAGTTACTCACAGGGGGGGACTGAAGCTTTCTTT.

The V call is TRBV5-1, the J call TRBJ2-5; D may be TRBD1 (5 bases). From germline, CDR1 is SGHRS and CDR2 YFSETQ. CDR3 size: 13 residues. V dropped 7 bases and J dropped 5 bases, with 15 bases sitting between them. As DNA, the CDR3 is TGCGCCAGCTCCCCTGGGGCGATGGAGACCCAGTACTTC. It encodes CASSPGAMETQYF.

A note on this clone: One end of the junction is discordant with germline, which a read error may explain. The chain carries TRBV3-1 (or the pseudogene TRBV3-2) and TRBJ1-2, with D perhaps matching TRBD1 (5 bases). This CDR3 comprises 14 residues. Germline loops: CDR1 LGHDT, CDR2 YNNKEL (reference sequence). The CDR3, as DNA: TGTGCCAGCAGCCAGACAGACACTAAGTATGGCTACACCTTC. Encoded protein: CASSQTDTKYGYTF.